The sequence of this T cell receptor beta chain was determined in a study of shared clonotypes between healthy human individuals. Turning to the study itself: Per donor, three plates held CD4 naive cells, three held CD4 memory, two held CD8 naive and one held CD8 memory.

Division of CD4+ cells produced a CD45RA+ naive subset and a CD45RA-negative memory subset. Sequencing was performed with immunoSEQ multiplex PCR; in TCRdb, only in-frame clones are kept and a portion is missing. Here the sample spans over a million clones, approximately 70% being singletons. Study-wide points: As a rule, naive subsets had a larger estimated richness than memory subsets. Shared across several donors were about 4.6% of the naive CD4 clonotypes.

Germline V gene data show CDR1 as SNHLY and CDR2 as FYNNEI. V was clipped by 2 bases and J by 3 bases, with 10 bases between them. This CDR3 spans 14 amino acids. Points on this clone: The antigen remains undetermined.

The receptor was isolated from a man aged 18-30 years in good health. The material sequenced was memory CD4+ T cells sorted from blood. Specified subset: CD45RA-negative fraction. This rearrangement joins TRBV2 to TRBJ2-5; weak D call: TRBD1 (5 bases). The CDR3 sequence: CASSETSREETQYF. The CDR3 region has the DNA TGTGCCAGCAGTGAAACCTCCAGGGAAGAGACCCAGTACTTC.